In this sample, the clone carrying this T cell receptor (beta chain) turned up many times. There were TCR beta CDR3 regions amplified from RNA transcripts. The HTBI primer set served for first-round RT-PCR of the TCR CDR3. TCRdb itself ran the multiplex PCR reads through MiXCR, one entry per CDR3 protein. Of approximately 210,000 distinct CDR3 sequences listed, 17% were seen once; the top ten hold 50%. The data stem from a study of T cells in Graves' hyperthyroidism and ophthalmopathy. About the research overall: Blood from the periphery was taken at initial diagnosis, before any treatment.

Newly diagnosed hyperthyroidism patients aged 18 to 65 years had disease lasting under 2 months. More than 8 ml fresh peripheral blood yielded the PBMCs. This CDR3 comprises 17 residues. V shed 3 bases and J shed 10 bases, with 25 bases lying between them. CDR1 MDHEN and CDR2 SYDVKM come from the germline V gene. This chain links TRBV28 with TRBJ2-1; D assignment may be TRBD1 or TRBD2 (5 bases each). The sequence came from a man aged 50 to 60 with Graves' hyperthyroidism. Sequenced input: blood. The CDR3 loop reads CASSFWARRWGSGEQFF. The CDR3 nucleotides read TGTGCCAGCAGTTTTTGGGCGCGAAGGTGGGGCTCGGGGGAGCAGTTCTTC.